This T cell receptor (beta chain) was retrieved from a study of cytomegalovirus exposure and HLA in healthy donors (dated by TCRdb to 2016 to 2017). About the full investigation: According to a later analysis, one platform produced both the roughly 110 validation repertoires and the approximately 660 repertoires of the first cohort. The aim of the study was to test whether cataloging public T cell receptors could identify signatures of past pathogen exposure. The study combined high-throughput TCR immunosequencing, statistical association of individual TCRs with disease status, and machine learning to predict cytomegalovirus infection status. Along with the approximately 620-subject first cohort, a separate validation cohort of over 90 different subjects was used.

The germline V gene yields SGHTA for CDR1 and FQGNSA for CDR2. Germline trimming amounts to 4 bases on V and 4 bases on J, with 9 as the count of junction bases outside the gene matches. The CDR3 measures 15 amino acids from cysteine to phenylalanine. Only the CDR3 region is kept as DNA, spanning 45 bases read in frame from base 1. Library construction relied on the immunoSEQ multiplex PCR assay. The paper's processing steps were these. A statistical classification framework was built for diagnosing cytomegalovirus status from the catalog of TCR beta chain sequences. The table was pulled from immuneACCESS by TCRdb, which kept in-frame rearrangements only. Such tables lose some clones; where checked, under half of the loss comes from unresolved V genes, and the rest has no known cause. The V and J calls and clone size are taken from that table; D and trimming were inferred from the DNA. The sample table holds roughly 56,000 clones, of which just over 90% were seen once. 1.7% of the sample is taken by the ten largest.

About this clone itself: Its binding antigen is unknown. Within one base of it there is no much larger clone, and no base qualities were kept.

The study at large found these results: All 120 or so repertoires were used to score co-occurrence in the validation cohort in a later analysis, because that analysis had no HLA typing for the cohort. Three of the identified cytomegalovirus-associated TCR beta chains were confirmed in vitro to be specific for cytomegalovirus antigens. Cytomegalovirus status was reported to be diagnosed by the classifier with high specificity and sensitivity in both the original and validation cohorts. The study gave a list of 150 to 200 TCR beta chains associated with cytomegalovirus. In a later analysis, TCRs clustered in the first cohort were found to also tend to co-occur in the roughly 130 validation repertoires, with 94% of cluster scores above 0. Most TCR sequences were seen in very few donors, while some public TCRs were found in many individuals. It was suggested by the authors that the approach could potentially be generalized to other disease states and immunological phenotypes.

The donors belonged to the validation cohort of 90 to 150 subjects, which was separate from the approximately 700-subject first cohort. The V gene is TRBV7-2 and the J gene is TRBJ2-5; 7 of the junction bases match TRBD2. This sequence originates from a woman under 30 in good health and CMV-seropositive. Specimen: PBMCs. CDR3 sequence: CASSSSAGEGETQYF. The DNA is TGTGCCAGCAGCTCCTCAGCCGGGGAGGGAGAGACCCAGTACTTC.